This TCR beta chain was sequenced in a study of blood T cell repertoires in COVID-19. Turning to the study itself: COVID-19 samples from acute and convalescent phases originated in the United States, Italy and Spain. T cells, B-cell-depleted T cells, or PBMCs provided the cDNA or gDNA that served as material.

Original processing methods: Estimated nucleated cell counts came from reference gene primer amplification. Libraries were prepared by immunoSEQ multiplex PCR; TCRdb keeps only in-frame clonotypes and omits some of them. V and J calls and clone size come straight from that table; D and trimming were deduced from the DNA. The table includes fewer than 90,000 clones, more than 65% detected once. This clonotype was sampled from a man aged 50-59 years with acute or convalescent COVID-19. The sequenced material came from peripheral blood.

The CDR3 region is CASSYLDSLYYGYTF. DNA of the CDR3: TGTGCCAGCAGTTATCTGGACAGCCTGTACTATGGCTACACCTTC. The chain has TRBV6-9 and TRBJ1-2, with a possible D match to TRBD1 (6 bases). CDR1 is MNHGY and CDR2 is SVAAGI in the germline V gene. The V end was cut by 2 bases, the J end by 3 bases, with 13 bases between. The CDR3 has 15 amino acids.